This TCR beta chain was found in a study of T-cell reconstitution after alpha-beta-depleted transplantation in children (dated by TCRdb to between 2015 and 2016). Some background on the complete study: Using TCR repertoire profiling, the study quantitatively followed how T-cell immune reconstitution unfolded in children after TCRalphabeta/CD19-depleted allogeneic hematopoietic cell transplantation.

This clonotype has a handful of counts. Its binding antigen is unknown. Within one base of it there is no much larger clone, and no base qualities were kept. General findings and caveats noted by the study authors: Over the following months the frequencies of hyperexpanded clones went down, and after one year T-cell counts and TCRbeta diversity were mostly credited to newly produced T cells. Apparently early alphabetaT-cell count recovery about two months after transplant reportedly relied on only several hundred rapidly expanded clones derived from non-depleted graft cells. In some patients, the high TCRbeta diversity seen at day 60 was put down to recipient T cells and intrathymic progenitors that had survived conditioning.

The cysteine opens and the phenylalanine closes a CDR3 of 15 amino acids. The DNA shown is the 45-base CDR3, in frame from base 1. The germline V gene specifies SQVTM as CDR1 and ANQGSEA as CDR2. Trimming takes 4 bases off V and 2 bases off J; junction bases not matched to a gene: 4. This specimen's treatment or condition label, per the study, means: allogeneic hematopoietic cell transplantation with graft depleted of TCRalphabeta T cells and CD19 B cells. Transplant recipients were children who received TCRalphabeta/CD19-depleted allogeneic hematopoietic cell grafts. Library preparation used PCR. Sequencing used an Illumina HiSeq 2500. Molecular barcoding was employed in the preparation of TCR libraries, with unique molecular identifiers being used to normalize TCRbeta repertoire quantification. The public reads were reanalyzed by TCRdb: fastp trimming at Q25, MiXCR alignment, in-frame beta chains only. Records with the same CDR3 protein are collapsed into one entry carrying the most frequent genes and DNA. The sample table contains about 980,000 distinct CDR3 sequences; only one count was recorded for about 26% of them. About 28% of the sample is taken by the ten largest.

The V and J genes are TRBV29-1 and TRBJ2-3; TRBD2 matches 12 bases in the middle. This receptor was identified in a boy under three years old who had a stem cell transplant for SCID, so the T cells may come from the graft donor. Sequenced here: PBMCs, mostly from graft donor cells, sampled 360 days after TCRalphabeta/CD19-depleted stem cell transplant. CDR3 loop: CSVARTSGATDTQYF. In nucleotides, the sequence is TGCAGCGTTGCTCGGACTAGCGGGGCCACAGATACGCAGTATTTT.